This T cell receptor beta chain was recovered during a study of vaccination and CD4 T cells after COVID-19. Study summary: Six males and four females constituted the convalescent cohort, two of whom were Hispanic.

This sample's treatment: approximately 11-day PBMC culture with coronavirus spike peptide pools or control peptides (ViraFEST assay). According to the study, CD4+ T cells from the unexposed donor were gathered ahead of the COVID-19 pandemic (2011-2018). CD4+ T cells from unexposed donors were probed, cells permitting, with SARS-CoV-2 S/N and four cold-coronavirus spikes. CDR3 length: 14 residues. Trimming cost V 1 base and J 5 bases, with 11 bases left between them. Germline V lookup: CDR1 MNHNS, CDR2 SASEGT. Cultured CD4+ T cell DNA was sequenced using the Oncomine TCR Beta short-read assay. The genomic DNA was obtained from cultured CD4+ T cells by extraction with the QIAamp micro DNA kit. TCRdb ran MiXCR on the PCR reads and lists one entry per CDR3 protein. The table records thousands of distinct CDR3 sequences, around 62% of them present only once. The sample holds one count of this clonotype. Its antigen is currently unknown.

The chain recombines TRBV6-1 with TRBJ1-2; D possibly corresponds to TRBD1 (6 bases). The sample comprised CD4+ T cells from blood, cultured in vitro. This TCR was recovered from a human donor in good health. The CDR3 DNA reads as TGTGCCAGCAGTGAAGGTTCAGGGGTATATGGCTACACCTTC. It yields the protein CASSEGSGVYGYTF.